This T cell receptor beta chain was retrieved from a study of persistence of HIV-infected CD4 T cells (TCRdb year 2020). About the investigation overall: The median time participants had been on suppressive ART was 8 years. Proviral sequencing was used to assess clonality among infected cells, whereas TCRbeta sequencing gauged the clonality of all cells within each sorted population. Peripheral blood samples of up to 180 mL were obtained at multiple time points, with the exception of a couple of participants, for whom leukapheresis was performed at a single time point. For the TCR cluster analysis across participants, about 8 participants were included for CMV and 7 participants for Gag. The study isolated CMV- and HIV-1 Gag-responding CD4+ T cells from ART-treated individuals to examine antigen-driven clonal expansion of HIV-1-infected cells.

The immunoSEQ hsTCRB assay version 4, run in survey mode, was used to sequence TCRbeta repertoires from genomic DNA. For TCRbeta sequencing, genomic DNA was diluted to around 10 ng/uL, with up to about 1 ug used per sample. Under the source paper's analysis protocol: TCRbeta data were analyzed in ImmunoSeq Analyzer 3.0, with diversity computed on productive nucleotide rearrangements. The improved Chao index was used to estimate lower-bound TCR diversity, and the Gini coefficient was used to estimate clonality using the Immunarch R package. Nucleotide rearrangements that differed but encoded the same CDR3beta amino acid sequence were counted as separate clonotypes. TCRbeta sequences significantly enriched in antigen-responding cells relative to anti-CD3/anti-CD28-activated cells were identified by differential abundance analysis. Using predicted peptide-MHC specificity as the basis, GLIPH2 grouped TCRs into clusters, both for each participant individually and for the merged data sets that combined participants. As stored in TCRdb, this immuneACCESS dataset retains in-frame rearrangements with V and J assigned. A fraction of the clones does not appear; measured against another copy, unresolved V genes explain less than half of the discrepancy, and the remainder lacks a known reason. V and J calls plus clone size are reproduced from that table; the DNA served to infer D and trimming. For this sample the table gives under 15,000 clones, of which 65% to 75% were detected only once. About a sixth of the sample lies in the top ten.

On this clone itself: What this receptor recognizes is not known. It has no much larger one-base neighbor in the sample; base qualities were not kept.

General study outcomes and caveats: Significantly lower TCRbeta richness was observed in CMV- and Gag-responding cells than in anti-CD3/anti-CD28-responding cells, and higher oligoclonality was observed in CMV-responding cells than in CD3/CD28-stimulated and Gag-responding cells. The study involved few individuals and tested only a limited range of antigens. Restriction of bulk TCR analyses to the rare CMV-responding cells that actually carried HIV-1 proviruses was not possible. TCR oligoclonality correlated with proviral oligoclonality within the same sorted populations. Antigen-responding cells were enriched for expanded CDR3beta sequences that were degenerate, which suggests that CD4+ responses to CMV and Gag underwent convergent selection.

Read against the paper, the sample's treatment or condition label means: suppressive antiretroviral therapy. Cells were stimulated with lysates of CMV-infected fibroblasts at roughly 10 ug/mL. Responding CD4+ T cells were sorted by upregulation of both CD40 ligand and CD69. HIV-1-infected adults in whom suppressive ART had been started during chronic infection were enrolled as participants. Plasma HIV-1 RNA had been undetectable (below 50 copies/mL) in participants for at least 4 years. To be included, participants needed a CD4+ T cell count above 400 cells/uL and a positive CMV serology. Before stimulation, PBMCs were isolated using density centrifugation and then depleted of CD8+ T cells. Stimulation of CD8-depleted PBMCs was carried out for approximately 17 hours with anti-CD28/CD49d costimulation, CD40-blocking antibody and enfuvirtide, to prevent new infections. Cells were sorted on a Beckman Coulter MoFlo Legacy or XDP sorter, with propidium iodide excluding dead cells. For samples with more than one million cells, genomic DNA was extracted with the QIAamp DNA Mini Kit, and for all other samples the Quick-DNA Microprep Kit was used.

This TCR came from an adult man with HIV who was CMV-seropositive. Material: CD4+ T cells sorted from PBMCs after 18-hour stimulation, obtained from a patient who received antiretroviral therapy. The cell subset or site label corresponds to: CD40L+CD69+ CD4 T cells responding to CMV lysate.

CDR3 sequence: CASSHGLAGGNEQFF. The DNA sequence is given as TGTGCCAGCAGCCATGGACTAGCGGGGGGGAATGAGCAGTTCTTC. The chain is encoded by TRBV3-1 (or the pseudogene TRBV3-2) joined to TRBJ2-1; 15 bases in the middle match TRBD2. Counted from cysteine to phenylalanine, this CDR3 has 15 amino acids. Just CDR3 DNA is preserved here, 45 bases in frame from base 1. CDR1 and CDR2, per the germline V gene (reference sequence), are LGHDT and YNNKEL. V and J are trimmed by 3 bases and 7 bases, and the gene matches miss 1 base of the junction.